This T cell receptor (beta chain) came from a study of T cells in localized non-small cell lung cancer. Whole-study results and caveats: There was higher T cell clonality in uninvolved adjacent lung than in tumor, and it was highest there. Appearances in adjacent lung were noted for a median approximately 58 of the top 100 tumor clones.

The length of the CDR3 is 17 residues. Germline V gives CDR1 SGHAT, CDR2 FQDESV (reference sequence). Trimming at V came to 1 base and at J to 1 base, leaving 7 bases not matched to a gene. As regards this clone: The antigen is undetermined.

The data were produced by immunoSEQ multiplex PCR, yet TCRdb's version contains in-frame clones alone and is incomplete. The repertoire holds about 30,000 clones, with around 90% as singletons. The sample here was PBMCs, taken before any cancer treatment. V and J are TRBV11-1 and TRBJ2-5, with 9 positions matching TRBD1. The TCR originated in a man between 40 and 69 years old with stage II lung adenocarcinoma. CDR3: CASSLGVGTGPQETQYF. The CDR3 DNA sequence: TGTGCCAGCAGCTTAGGGGTTGGGACAGGGCCCCAAGAGACCCAGTACTTC.